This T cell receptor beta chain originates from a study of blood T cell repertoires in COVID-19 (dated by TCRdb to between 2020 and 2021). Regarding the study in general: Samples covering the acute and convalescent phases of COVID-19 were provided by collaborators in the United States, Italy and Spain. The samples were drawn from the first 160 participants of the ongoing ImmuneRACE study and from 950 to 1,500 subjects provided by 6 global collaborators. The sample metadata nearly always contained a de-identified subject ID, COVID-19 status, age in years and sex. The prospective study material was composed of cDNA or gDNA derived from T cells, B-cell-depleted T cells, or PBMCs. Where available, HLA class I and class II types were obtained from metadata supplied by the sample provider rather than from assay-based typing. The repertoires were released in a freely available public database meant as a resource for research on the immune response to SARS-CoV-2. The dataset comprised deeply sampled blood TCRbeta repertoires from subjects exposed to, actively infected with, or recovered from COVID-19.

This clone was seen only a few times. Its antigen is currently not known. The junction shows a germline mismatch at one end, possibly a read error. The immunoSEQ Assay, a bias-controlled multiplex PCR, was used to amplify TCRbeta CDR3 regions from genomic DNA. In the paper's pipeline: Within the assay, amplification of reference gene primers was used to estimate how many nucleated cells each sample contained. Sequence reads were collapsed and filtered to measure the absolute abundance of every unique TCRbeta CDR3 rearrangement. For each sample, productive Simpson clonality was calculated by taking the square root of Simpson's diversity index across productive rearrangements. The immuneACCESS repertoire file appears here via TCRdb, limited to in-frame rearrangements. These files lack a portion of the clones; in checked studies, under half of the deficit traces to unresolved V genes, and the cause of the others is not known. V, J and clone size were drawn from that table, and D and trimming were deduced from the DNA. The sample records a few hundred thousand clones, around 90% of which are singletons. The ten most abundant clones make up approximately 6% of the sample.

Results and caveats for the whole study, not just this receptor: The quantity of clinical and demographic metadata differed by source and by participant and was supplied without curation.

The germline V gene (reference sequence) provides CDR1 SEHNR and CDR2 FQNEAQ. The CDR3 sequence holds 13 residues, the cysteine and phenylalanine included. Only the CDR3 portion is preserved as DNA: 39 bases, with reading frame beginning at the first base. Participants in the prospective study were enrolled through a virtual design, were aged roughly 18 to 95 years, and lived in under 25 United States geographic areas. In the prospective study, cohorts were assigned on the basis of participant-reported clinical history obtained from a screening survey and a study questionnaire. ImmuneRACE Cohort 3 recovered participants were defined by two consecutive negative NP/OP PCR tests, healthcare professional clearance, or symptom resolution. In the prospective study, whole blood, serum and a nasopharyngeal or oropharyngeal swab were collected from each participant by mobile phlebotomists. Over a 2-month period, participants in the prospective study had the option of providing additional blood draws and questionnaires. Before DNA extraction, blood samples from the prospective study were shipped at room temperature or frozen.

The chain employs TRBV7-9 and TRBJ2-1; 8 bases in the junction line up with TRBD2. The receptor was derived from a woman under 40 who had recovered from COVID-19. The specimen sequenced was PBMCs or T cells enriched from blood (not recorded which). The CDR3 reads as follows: CASSLRSGGLQIF. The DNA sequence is TGTGCCAGCAGCTTAAGGAGCGGGGGACTCCAGATCTTC.